Each of the 28 T cell receptor beta chains below was sequenced from the same sample in a study of sequential checkpoint blockade in melanoma. Sequencing was performed with immunoSEQ multiplex PCR; in TCRdb, only in-frame clones are kept and a portion is missing. The table lists about 28,000 clones, about 89% of them singletons. As to treatment: randomized to nivolumab then ipilimumab (arm A) or the reverse (arm B). This sample comprised CD8+ T cells sorted from blood (inferred from file names), obtained from a patient given nivolumab and ipilimumab in sequence. These receptors all stem from a human donor with melanoma.

The rearrangement links TRBV6-1 to TRBJ1-1; 8 bases align to TRBD1. The V segment lost 5 bases and the J segment 4 bases; nucleotides outside the gene matches: 6. This CDR3 region has 14 residues. The germline gives CDR1 MNHNS, CDR2 SASEGT. The CDR3 DNA follows: TGTGCCAGCAGTCCCGGACAGGGCGTCACTGAAGCTTTCTTT. Protein product: CASSPGQGVTEAFF.

The V call is TRBV28, the J call TRBJ2-1; 7 nucleotides agree with TRBD2. The J segment lost 3 bases and the V segment lost 1 base, leaving 3 bases of the junction unmatched. The CDR3 loop spans 15 amino acids. Germline lookup yields CDR1 MDHEN and CDR2 SYDVKM. CDR3 protein: CASSLFAGVYNEQFF. The CDR3 DNA sequence: TGTGCCAGCAGTTTATTTGCGGGAGTCTACAATGAGCAGTTCTTC.

V usage is TRBV5-4 and J usage is TRBJ2-3; 8 bases align to TRBD2. Germline loops: CDR1 SGHNT, CDR2 YYREEE (reference sequence). This CDR3 has 17 amino acids. With V trimmed by 2 bases and J by 0 bases, 8 bases remained unmatched. DNA for the CDR3: TGTGCCAGCAGCTTAATAGCGGGGTACACTAGCACAGATACGCAGTATTTT. As protein: CASSLIAGYTSTDTQYF.

The CDR3 here is CSVVQAGANVLTF. CDR3 bases: TGCAGCGTTGTTCAGGCTGGGGCCAACGTCCTGACTTTC. V and J are TRBV29-1 and TRBJ2-6; D ambiguous. This CDR3 is 13 amino acids long. In germline, CDR1 is SQVTM, CDR2 ANQGSEA. Trimming cost V 4 bases and J 2 bases, with 6 bases left between them.

The chain is built from TRBV7-8 and TRBJ2-7; the match to TRBD2 covers 7 bases. Germline assignment: CDR1 SGHVS and CDR2 FQNEAQ. This CDR3 is 14 amino acids long. V was pared by 2 bases and J by 3 bases, with 4 bases of the junction left unmatched. DNA of the CDR3: TGTGCCAGCAGCTTAACGGGGAGGGGCTACGAGCAGTACTTC. Amino acids: CASSLTGRGYEQYF.

This chain uses TRBV9 with TRBJ1-2; possibly TRBD1 for D (6 bases). This CDR3 has 15 residues. V lost 1 base and J 3 bases, leaving 13 bases between the germline ends. Germline lookup yields CDR1 SGDLS and CDR2 YYNGEE. In DNA form, the CDR3 reads TGTGCCAGCAGCGTACCCCTACAGGGTGACTATGGCTACACCTTC. Translation: CASSVPLQGDYGYTF.

The CDR3 bases are TGCGCCAGCAGCCAAGATTTCGCGGGGAGTACTGAAGCTTTCTTT. The encoded protein is CASSQDFAGSTEAFF. J is TRBJ1-1 and V is TRBV4-3, with D uncertain. The germline V gene has CDR1 LGHNA and CDR2 YSLEER. V was cut by 0 bases and J by 5 bases, with 13 bases left in between. The CDR3 spans 15 residues.

The rearrangement joins TRBV7-6 to TRBJ1-1; 8 bases map to TRBD1. The CDR3 runs to 14 residues. V trimming: 5 bases; J trimming: 4 bases; junction bases outside the gene matches: 6. Germline loops: CDR1 SGHVS, CDR2 FNYEAQ. Here the CDR3 reads CASSPWTGTTEAFF. The CDR3 bases are TGTGCCAGCAGCCCTTGGACAGGGACCACTGAAGCTTTCTTT.

Written as DNA, the CDR3 is TGTGCCAGCAGCCAAGGACGGGGAAATTCACCCCTCCACTTT. Translation gives CASSQGRGNSPLHF. The chain recombines TRBV4-2 with TRBJ1-6; D is uncertain. The V and J ends lost 1 base and 7 bases respectively, with 8 bases between them. Germline CDR1 LGHNA, CDR2 YNFKEQ. The CDR3 has 14 residues.

J is TRBJ2-2 and V is TRBV6-5; D remains ambiguous. V lost 7 bases to trimming and J lost 7 bases, with 7 bases between them. Germline V lookup: CDR1 MNHEY, CDR2 SVGAGI. The length of the CDR3 is 11 residues. The CDR3: CASNSNGELFF. CDR3 sequence (DNA): TGTGCCAGCAATTCAAACGGGGAGCTGTTTTTT.

This chain connects TRBV7-9 to TRBJ1-1; possibly TRBD1 for D (6 bases). CDR1 is SEHNR, CDR2 FQNEAQ, per germline (reference sequence). The CDR3 length is 14 residues. The V end was cut by 3 bases, the J end by 1 base, with 9 bases between. CDR3 in DNA: TGTGCCAGCAGCTTCGAACAGGGGAACACTGAAGCTTTCTTT. Residues: CASSFEQGNTEAFF. Together with reference TRBV7-9 and TRBJ1-1, the CDR3 gives the full variable domain: DTGVSQNPRHKITKRGQNVTFRCDPISEHNRLYWYRQTLGQGPEFLTYFQNEAQLEKSRLLSDRFSAERPKGSFSTLEIQRTEQGDSAMYLCASSFEQGNTEAFFGQGTRLTVV.

This rearrangement joins TRBV7-8 to TRBJ2-3; D is uncertain. The germline V gene has CDR1 SGHVS and CDR2 FQNEAQ. The CDR3 consists of 14 residues. V was shortened by 2 bases and J by 5 bases, with 11 bases between the two germline ends. The CDR3 DNA reads TGTGCCAGCAGCTTATCACAACAGCTAGATACGCAGTATTTT. It is translated as CASSLSQQLDTQYF.

The gene calls are TRBV19 and TRBJ2-1; D possibly corresponds to TRBD1 (6 bases). Trimming cost V 5 bases and J 4 bases, with 12 bases left between them. The CDR3 is 14 amino acids. Germline V CDR1 and CDR2: LNHDA, SQIVND (reference sequence). The CDR3 reads CASSLGTPYNEQFF. CDR3 nucleotide sequence: TGTGCCAGTAGTTTAGGGACACCATACAATGAGCAGTTCTTC.

J is TRBJ1-1 and V is TRBV23-1; 10 bases agree with TRBD1. TRBV23-1 is an ORF, with its function uncertain. The CDR3 has 15 residues. After removal of 11 bases from V and 3 bases from J, the junction contained 12 bases not matched to a gene. CDR3 sequence: CAVKDRGIMDTEAFF. CDR3 in DNA: TGCGCCGTAAAGGACAGGGGGATTATGGACACTGAAGCTTTCTTT.

This clone has a single count. This chain links TRBV27 with TRBJ2-3; 8 nucleotides match TRBD1. Germline V gene sequence: CDR1 MNHEY, CDR2 SMNVEV (reference sequence). V shed 6 bases and J 0 bases; nucleotides not matched to a gene: 8. The CDR3 runs 16 residues. The CDR3 protein is CASSERTGPSTDTQYF. The CDR3 DNA follows: TGTGCCAGCAGCGAAAGGACAGGGCCTAGCACAGATACGCAGTATTTT.

The gene calls are TRBV30 and TRBJ1-3; 8 nucleotides line up with TRBD1. This CDR3 has 17 residues. Losses at the gene ends were 5 bases for V and 1 base for J; bases not matched to a gene: 13. Germline assignment: CDR1 GTSNPN and CDR2 SVGIG (reference sequence). CDR3 loop: CAWGTGNGLWSGNTIYF. The CDR3 coding sequence is TGTGCCTGGGGGACAGGTAACGGGCTATGGTCTGGAAACACCATATATTTT.

This clone was observed a single time. The chain joins TRBV5-6 to TRBJ2-3; D possibly corresponds to TRBD2 (6 bases). V was trimmed by 6 bases and J by 0 bases, leaving 14 bases between them. Looked up from germline, CDR1 is SGHDT and CDR2 is YYEEEE. The length of the CDR3 is 15 residues. The CDR3: CASISGGVSTDTQYF. In nucleotides, the CDR3 is TGTGCCAGCATATCTGGCGGGGTTAGCACAGATACGCAGTATTTT.

This clone was found a few times. The gene calls are TRBV28 and TRBJ1-2; D not certain. This CDR3 has 12 amino acids. Trimming took 7 bases from V and 6 from J, leaving 12 bases between them. The V gene's germline CDR1 is MDHEN and CDR2 SYDVKM. DNA for the CDR3: TGTGCCAGCAAGGAGGGATGGGATGGCTACACCTTC. It encodes CASKEGWDGYTF.

The V gene is TRBV7-9, the J gene TRBJ2-5; possibly TRBD1 for D (6 bases). The V gene lost 3 bases and the J gene lost 5 bases, with 13 bases spanning the gap. In germline, CDR1 is SEHNR, CDR2 FQNEAQ (reference sequence). CDR3 size: 14 residues. In DNA, the CDR3 is TGTGCCAGCAGCTTCGTAGGGGGTGATGAGACCCAGTACTTC. Protein sequence: CASSFVGGDETQYF.

This chain joins TRBV4-1 and TRBJ2-7, with D possibly TRBD2 on 5 matching bases. Trimming pared 0 bases from V and 3 bases from J, leaving 12 bases between. The CDR3 extends over 15 amino acids. The V gene's germline CDR1 is MGHRA and CDR2 YSYEKL. The CDR3 here is CASSQEANGIYEQYF. CDR3 DNA sequence: TGCGCCAGCAGCCAAGAAGCGAACGGGATCTACGAGCAGTACTTC.

This clone was seen more than once but under ten times. The chain has TRBV28 and TRBJ1-5, with TRBD1 matching over 7 bases. The J segment lost 7 bases and the V segment lost 6 bases, leaving 9 bases of the junction unmatched. Per germline, CDR1 MDHEN and CDR2 SYDVKM. The CDR3 has 14 residues. This chain's CDR3 is CASRLTGEYQPQHF. In DNA form, the CDR3 reads TGTGCCAGCAGACTAACAGGGGAGTACCAGCCCCAGCATTTT.

This clone was found a few times. The V call is TRBV27, the J call TRBJ1-5; possible D gene TRBD1, 5 bases. Germline CDR1 and CDR2: MNHEY and SMNVEV (reference sequence). Deletions cut 2 bases from V and 5 bases from J, with 13 bases between. This CDR3 spans 15 amino acids. CDR3: CASSLNSGSHQPQHF. The CDR3 nucleotides read TGTGCCAGCAGTTTAAACTCAGGGTCCCATCAGCCCCAGCATTTT.

The rearrangement joins TRBV19 to TRBJ2-7; 7 nucleotides align to TRBD2. This CDR3 is built from 14 residues. With V trimmed by 3 bases and J by 6 bases, 8 bases remained unmatched. Germline V lookup: CDR1 LNHDA, CDR2 SQIVND (reference sequence). The CDR3 loop reads CASSITAGVGEQYF. Here the CDR3 DNA reads TGTGCCAGTAGTATTACCGCGGGAGTCGGCGAGCAGTACTTC.

V gene TRBV9 combines with J gene TRBJ1-2; TRBD1 matches 7 bases. Losses at the gene ends were 0 bases for V and 4 bases for J; bases not matched to a gene: 9. This CDR3 comprises 16 residues. The germline V gene has CDR1 SGDLS and CDR2 YYNGEE. DNA for the CDR3: TGTGCCAGCAGCGTAGGGCCAGGGGGAGAAGGCTATGGCTACACCTTC. This gives the protein CASSVGPGGEGYGYTF.

This rearrangement joins TRBV27 to TRBJ2-3; D not resolved. The CDR3 runs 14 residues. Germline-derived CDR1 and CDR2 are MNHEY and SMNVEV (reference sequence). The V gene lost 0 bases and the J gene lost 4 bases, with 8 bases spanning the gap. The CDR3, as DNA: TGTGCCAGCAGTTTATCCCCTAGTCCAGATACGCAGTATTTT. It specifies CASSLSPSPDTQYF.

The chain is built from TRBV7-6 and TRBJ2-5; D may be TRBD1 (6 bases). V lost 2 bases and J 2 bases, leaving 9 bases between the germline ends. CDR3 length: 14 amino acids. CDR1 SGHVS and CDR2 FNYEAQ come from the germline V gene. This CDR3 reads CASSLFRGQETQYF. As DNA, the CDR3 is TGTGCCAGCAGCTTATTTAGGGGGCAAGAGACCCAGTACTTC.

This clone was found a few times. The chain links TRBV7-9 to TRBJ2-7; D perhaps matches TRBD1 (6 bases). This CDR3 is 12 amino acids long. The germline CDR1 and CDR2 sequences are SEHNR and FQNEAQ (reference sequence). Trimming stripped 4 bases from V and 5 bases from J, with 9 bases between. Here the CDR3 DNA reads TGTGCCAGCAGCTCACAGGGCAACGAGCAGTACTTC. Translated, it gives CASSSQGNEQYF.

The genes are TRBV4-3 and TRBJ2-2, with D possibly being TRBD2 (6 bases). With 0 bases removed from V and 1 base from J, the gap between germline ends came to 12 bases. In germline, CDR1 is LGHNA, CDR2 YSLEER. This CDR3 is built from 17 residues. CDR3 protein: CASSQDRVSGNTGELFF. The CDR3 DNA follows: TGCGCCAGCAGCCAAGATCGGGTTAGCGGGAACACCGGGGAGCTGTTTTTT.